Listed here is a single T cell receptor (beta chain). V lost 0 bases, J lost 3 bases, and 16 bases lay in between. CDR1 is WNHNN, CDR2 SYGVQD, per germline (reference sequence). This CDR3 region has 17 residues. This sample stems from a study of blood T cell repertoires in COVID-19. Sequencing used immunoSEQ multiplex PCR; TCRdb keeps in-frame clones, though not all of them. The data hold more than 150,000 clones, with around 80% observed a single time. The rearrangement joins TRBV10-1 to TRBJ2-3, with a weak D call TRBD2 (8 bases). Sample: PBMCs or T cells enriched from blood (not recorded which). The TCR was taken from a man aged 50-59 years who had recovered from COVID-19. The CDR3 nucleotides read TGCGCCAGCAGTGAGTCAAGGGGGCTAGCGGGTACAGATACGCAGTATTTT. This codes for CASSESRGLAGTDTQYF.